This TCR beta chain was recovered during a study of T cell responses to AZD1222 COVID-19 vaccine. Study overall: Combined were second doses at about 4 or about 12 weeks.

Germline lookup yields CDR1 MNHEY and CDR2 SVGAGI. This CDR3 spans 13 amino acids. V lost 8 bases, J lost 4 bases, and 5 bases stayed unmatched. As to this clone: The antigen is unknown.

Whole-study results and caveats: Samples come after the peak T cell response, not at day 14. Vaccine-related CD4 TCRs covered spike, predominating at 160-218 and 743-854.

Method: immunoSEQ multiplex PCR; TCRdb's copy keeps in-frame clones and lacks some. The table lists approximately 130,000 clones, 80% to 95% of them singletons. Source: peripheral blood, taken on day 0 of AZD1222 vaccination. V gene TRBV6-5 combines with J gene TRBJ2-1; 7 bases fit TRBD2. This TCR was sampled from an adult in good health. The CDR3: CASLSGSYNEQFF. In DNA, the CDR3 is TGTGCCAGCCTTAGCGGGTCATACAATGAGCAGTTCTTC.